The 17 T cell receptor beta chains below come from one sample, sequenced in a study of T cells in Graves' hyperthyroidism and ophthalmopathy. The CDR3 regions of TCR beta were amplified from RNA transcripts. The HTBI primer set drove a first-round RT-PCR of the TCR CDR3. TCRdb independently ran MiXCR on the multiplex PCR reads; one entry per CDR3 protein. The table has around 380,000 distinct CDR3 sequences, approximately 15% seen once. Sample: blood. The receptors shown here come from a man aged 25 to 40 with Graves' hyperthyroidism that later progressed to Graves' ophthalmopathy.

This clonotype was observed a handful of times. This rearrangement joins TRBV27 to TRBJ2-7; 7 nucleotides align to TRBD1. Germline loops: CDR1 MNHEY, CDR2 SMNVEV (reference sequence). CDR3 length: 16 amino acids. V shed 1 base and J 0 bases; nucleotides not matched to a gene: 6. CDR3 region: CASSLWGRGFSYEQYF. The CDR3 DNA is TGTGCCAGCAGTTTATGGGGCAGGGGGTTCTCCTACGAGCAGTACTTC.

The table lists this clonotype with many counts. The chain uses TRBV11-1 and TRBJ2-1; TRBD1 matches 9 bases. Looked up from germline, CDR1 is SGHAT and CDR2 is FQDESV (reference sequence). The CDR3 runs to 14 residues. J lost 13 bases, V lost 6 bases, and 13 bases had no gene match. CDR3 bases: TGTGCCAGCAGAGATCTACAGGGGGCTCGGCTTCAGTTCTTC. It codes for CASRDLQGARLQFF.

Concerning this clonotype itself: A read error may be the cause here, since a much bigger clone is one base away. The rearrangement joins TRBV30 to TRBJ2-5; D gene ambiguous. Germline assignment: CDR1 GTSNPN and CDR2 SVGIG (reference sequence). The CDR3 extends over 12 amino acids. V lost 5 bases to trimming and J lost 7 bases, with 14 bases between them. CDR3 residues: CAWLGSRWTQYF. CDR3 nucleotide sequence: TGTGCCTGGTTGGGCAGTCGTTGGACCCAGTACTTC.

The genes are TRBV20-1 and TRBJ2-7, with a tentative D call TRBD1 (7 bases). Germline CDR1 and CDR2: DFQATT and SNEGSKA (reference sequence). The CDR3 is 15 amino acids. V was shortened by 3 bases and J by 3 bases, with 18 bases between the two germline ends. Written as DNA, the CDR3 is TGCAGTGCTAGGGGAGGACAGGCTCATCACTACGAGCAGTACTTC. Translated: CSARGGQAHHYEQYF.

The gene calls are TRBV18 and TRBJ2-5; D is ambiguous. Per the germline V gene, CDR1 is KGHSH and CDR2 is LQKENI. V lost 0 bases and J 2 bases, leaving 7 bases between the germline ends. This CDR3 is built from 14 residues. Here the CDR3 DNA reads TGTGCCAGCTCACCACCGATGGGGCAAGAGACCCAGTACTTC. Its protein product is CASSPPMGQETQYF.

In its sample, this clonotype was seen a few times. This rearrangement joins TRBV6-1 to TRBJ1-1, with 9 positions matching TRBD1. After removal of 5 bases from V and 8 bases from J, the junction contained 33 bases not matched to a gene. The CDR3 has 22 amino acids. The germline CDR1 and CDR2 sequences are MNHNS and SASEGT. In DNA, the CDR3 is TGTGCCAGCAGTTTCCCGGGACAGGGTGCTAATCGGGGCCTGGGGGCCGGCGTGGAAGCTTTCTTT. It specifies CASSFPGQGANRGLGAGVEAFF.

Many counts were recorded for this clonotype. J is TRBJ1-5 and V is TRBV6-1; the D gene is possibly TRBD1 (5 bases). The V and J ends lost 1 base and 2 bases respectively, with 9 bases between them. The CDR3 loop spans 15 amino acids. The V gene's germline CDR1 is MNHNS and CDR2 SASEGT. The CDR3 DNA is TGTGCCAGCAGTGAAGAGGGGATCGGCAATCAGCCCCAGCATTTT. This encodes CASSEEGIGNQPQHF.

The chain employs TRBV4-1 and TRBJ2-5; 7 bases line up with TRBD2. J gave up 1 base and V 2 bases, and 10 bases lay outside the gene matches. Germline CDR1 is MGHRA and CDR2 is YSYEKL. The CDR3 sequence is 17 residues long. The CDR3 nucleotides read TGCGCCAGCAGCCAAAGTCTTGCGGGAGCCTTCCAAGAGACCCAGTACTTC. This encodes CASSQSLAGAFQETQYF.

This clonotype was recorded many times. The CDR3 loop reads CASSPSGGITDTQYF. The CDR3 DNA follows: TGTGCCAGCAGCCCCTCGGGGGGGATCACAGATACGCAGTATTTT. The rearrangement links TRBV11-1 to TRBJ2-3; 8 bases line up with TRBD2. From germline, CDR1 is SGHAT and CDR2 FQDESV (reference sequence). CDR3 length equals 15 residues. V trimming: 5 bases; J trimming: 2 bases; junction bases outside the gene matches: 6. Full variable domain (remainder filled in from reference TRBV11-1 and TRBJ2-3): EAEVAQSPRYKITEKSQAVAFWCDPISGHATLYWYRQILGQGPELLVQFQDESVVDDSQLPKDRFSAERLKGVDSTLKIQPAELGDSAMYLCASSPSGGITDTQYFGPGTRLTVL.

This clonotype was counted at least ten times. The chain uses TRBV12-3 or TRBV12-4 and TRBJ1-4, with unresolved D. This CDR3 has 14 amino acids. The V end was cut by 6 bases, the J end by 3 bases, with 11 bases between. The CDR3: CASSQHSANEKLFF. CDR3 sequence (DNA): TGTGCCAGCAGCCAGCATTCGGCTAATGAAAAACTGTTTTTT.

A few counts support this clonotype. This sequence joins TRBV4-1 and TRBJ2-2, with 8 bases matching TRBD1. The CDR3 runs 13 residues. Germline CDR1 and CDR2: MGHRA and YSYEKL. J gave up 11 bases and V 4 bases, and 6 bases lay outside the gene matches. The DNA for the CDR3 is TGCGCCAGCAGCCCTCACACAGGGGGAGAGCTGTTTTTT. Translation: CASSPHTGGELFF.

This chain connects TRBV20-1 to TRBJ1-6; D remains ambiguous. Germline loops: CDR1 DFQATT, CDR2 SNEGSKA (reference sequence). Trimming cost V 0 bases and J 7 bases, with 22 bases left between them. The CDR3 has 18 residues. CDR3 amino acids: CSARDQSVRQTKNSPLHF. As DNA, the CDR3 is TGCAGTGCTAGAGATCAAAGTGTCCGGCAGACTAAGAATTCACCCCTCCACTTT.

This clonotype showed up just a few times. For the CDR3, the DNA is TGTGCCAGCAGCCAAGATCTGAGGTATAATTCACCCCTCCACTTT. It encodes CASSQDLRYNSPLHF. The rearrangement joins TRBV3-1 to TRBJ1-6; D is undetermined. The CDR3 sequence is 15 residues long. Germline lookup yields CDR1 LGHDT and CDR2 YNNKEL (reference sequence). Trimming shortened V by 0 bases and J by 4 bases, and 7 bases separated the two germline ends.

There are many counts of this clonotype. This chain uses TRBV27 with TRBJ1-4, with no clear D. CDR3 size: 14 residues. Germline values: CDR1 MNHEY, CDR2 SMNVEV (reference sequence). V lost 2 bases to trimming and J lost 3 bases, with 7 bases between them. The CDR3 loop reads CASSLKSANEKLFF. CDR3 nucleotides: TGTGCCAGCAGTTTAAAGTCAGCTAATGAAAAACTGTTTTTT.

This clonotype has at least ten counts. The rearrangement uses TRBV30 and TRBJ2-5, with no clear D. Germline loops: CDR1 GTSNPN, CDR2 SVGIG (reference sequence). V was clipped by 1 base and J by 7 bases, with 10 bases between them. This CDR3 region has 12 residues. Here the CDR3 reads CAWSAPLGTQYF. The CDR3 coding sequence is TGTGCCTGGAGTGCACCCCTGGGGACCCAGTACTTC.

CDR3 in amino acids: CASSHPGTEQFF. The DNA of the CDR3 is TGCGCCAGCAGCCACCCAGGGACTGAGCAGTTCTTC. This chain joins TRBV4-1 and TRBJ2-1, with D perhaps being TRBD1 or TRBD2 (5 bases each). V lost 3 bases and J 9 bases, leaving 9 bases between the germline ends. This CDR3 has 12 amino acids. The V gene's germline CDR1 is MGHRA and CDR2 YSYEKL.

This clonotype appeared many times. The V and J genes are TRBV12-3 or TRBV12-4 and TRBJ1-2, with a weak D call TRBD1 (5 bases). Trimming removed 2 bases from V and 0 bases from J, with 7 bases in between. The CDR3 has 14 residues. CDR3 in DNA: TGTGCCAGCAGTTTACACAGGTCTAACTATGGCTACACCTTC. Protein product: CASSLHRSNYGYTF.